This entry features one TCR beta chain sequence. The antigen is unknown. This record comes from a study of T cell repertoires in cytomegalovirus infection. From the reads, TCRdb called clonotypes with MiXCR, one entry per CDR3 protein. The sample carries approximately 470,000 distinct CDR3 sequences, roughly 46% recorded once. Germline assignment: CDR1 SGHVT and CDR2 SQSDAQ. The CDR3 contains 11 residues. V was shortened by 4 bases and J by 12 bases, with 12 bases between the two germline ends. The J gene is TRBJ1-2, the V gene TRBV7-4, with TRBD1 as a possible D gene (5 bases). The sequencing used cultured PBMCs, collected from culture after CMV antigen stimulation. This clonotype was sampled from a human donor in good health (CMV status not recorded). Some clones in this sample may be carry-over from other donors' samples. The CDR3 here is CASSSGRRDTF. Written as DNA, the CDR3 is TGTGCCAGCAGCTCGGGGCGGCGAGACACCTTC. Together with reference TRBV7-4 and TRBJ1-2, the CDR3 gives the full variable domain: GAGVSQSPRYKVAKRGRDVALRCDSISGHVTLYWYRQTLGQGSEVLTYSQSDAQRDKSGRPSGRFSAERPERSVSTLKIQRTEQGDSAVYLCASSSGRRDTFGSGTRLTVV.